Detailed here is one TCR beta chain. Its antigen remains unidentified. Germline assignment: CDR1 SGHVS and CDR2 FNYEAQ. Trimming stripped 2 bases from V and 7 bases from J, with 9 bases between. CDR3 length: 13 amino acids. This sample stems from a study of cytomegalovirus exposure and HLA in healthy donors. Overall study context: Of the donors genotyped, 398 in all, 75% to 85% fell in the Caucasian-associated ancestry cluster.

Whole-study results and caveats: Segments of the TCR beta V type were, in most cases, productive about 87% or about 30% of the time in an earlier analysis. In a later analysis, TCR beta V- and J-gene trimming showed a link to a missense DCLRE1C variant.

With 60 Vbeta and 13 Jbeta primers, the PCR was carried out. Sequenced by immunoSEQ multiplex PCR; TCRdb stores in-frame clones only, minus some. This sample has 150,000 to 200,000 clones, with 70% to 90% found just once. The source material was PBMCs. The receptor was isolated from a man between 18 and 35 years old in good health and CMV-seropositive. The chain links TRBV7-6 to TRBJ1-5; D uncertain. CDR3 sequence reads: CASSLREGQPQHF. For the CDR3, the DNA is TGTGCCAGCAGCTTAAGGGAGGGACAGCCCCAGCATTTT.